The entry below describes one T cell receptor (beta chain). The target antigen is unknown. Repertoires were generated with immunoSEQ multiplex PCR, while TCRdb's copy carries only in-frame clones and drops some. The table records about 97,000 clones, 77% of them present only once. CDR1 SGDLS and CDR2 YYNGEE come from the germline V gene. Trimming left V 0 bases short and J 5 bases short, with 11 bases between. The CDR3 has 14 amino acids. The data are from a study of cytotoxic CD8 clonotypes in ibrutinib-treated CLL. Background on the study: Investigators collected response samples after a median approximately eleven months of treatment, range 6 to 36.

The study's findings and limits: Public clonotypes, an uncommon group, contracted or remained stable on treatment.

With cryopreserved PBMCs as the source, approximately 2 micrograms of genomic DNA went to TCR beta libraries. This material consisted of PBMCs, taken after 24 months of ibrutinib treatment. V usage is TRBV9 and J usage is TRBJ2-5; a possible D gene is TRBD2 (5 bases). This receptor was taken from a human donor with chronic lymphocytic leukemia. As DNA, the CDR3 is TGTGCCAGCAGCGTAGCGGGGATGGTTGAGACCCAGTACTTC. Residues: CASSVAGMVETQYF.